The source of this T cell receptor beta chain is a study of PD-L1 blockade in urothelial cancer. Study at large: Males with urothelial cancer arising in the bladder constituted twenty-five of the 29 patients. Each participant's history included 0 to 3 prior chemotherapy regimens.

Clones were read by immunoSEQ multiplex PCR, and TCRdb kept only the in-frame ones, dropping some. The top ten clones hold 1% to 1.5% of a sample with 50,000 or so clones, roughly 82% of them seen once. As regards this clone: Its antigen remains unknown.

Germline V gives CDR1 SGHRS, CDR2 YFSETQ. This CDR3 has 12 residues. V lost 3 bases, J lost 3 bases, and 6 bases lay in between. Study results and limitations: Blood clones associated with the tumor expanded more at 3 weeks in durable-benefit patients.

Time point indicated: pretreatment peripheral blood. V and J are TRBV5-1 and TRBJ2-5; D is ambiguous. The specimen comprised PBMCs, sampled around atezolizumab (anti-PD-L1) treatment. The TCR sequence derives from a man aged 45-65 years with urothelial cancer. CDR3 loop: CASSSQKETQYF. DNA of the CDR3: TGCGCCAGCAGCTCACAGAAAGAGACCCAGTACTTC.